The 27 T cell receptor beta chains below were found in one sample sequenced in a study of blood T cell repertoires in COVID-19 (dated by TCRdb to between 2020 and 2021). The library was obtained by the immunoSEQ multiplex PCR assay. Drawn from immuneACCESS, this table holds only the in-frame rearrangements with V and J called that TCRdb kept. Clones are partly lost; checked studies trace under half to an unresolved V gene and leave the rest unexplained. The sample contains around 220,000 clones, around four fifths of them found a single time. The leading ten clones occupy roughly 4.2% of the sample. The sample taken for sequencing was peripheral blood. Source of these receptors: a woman between 40 and 50 years old with active or convalescent COVID-19.

The chain joins TRBV5-4 to TRBJ2-7, with D possibly matching TRBD2 (6 bases). Germline assignment: CDR1 SGHNT and CDR2 YYREEE (reference sequence). This CDR3 is 14 amino acids long. The V end was cut by 3 bases, the J end by 9 bases, with 19 bases between. CDR3 residues: CASSYNSGVVVQYF. The CDR3 region has the DNA TGTGCCAGCAGCTACAATTCGGGGGTCGTGGTGCAGTACTTC.

The chain couples TRBV7-2 to TRBJ1-1; TRBD1 might be the D (5 bases). Trimming pared 2 bases from V and 11 bases from J, leaving 24 bases between. The CDR3 sequence is 16 residues long. The germline CDR1 and CDR2 sequences are SGHTA and FQGNSA. The CDR3 spells CASSLTALSSGPPAFF. CDR3 nucleotides: TGTGCCAGCAGCTTAACGGCCTTAAGTTCAGGGCCCCCGGCTTTCTTT.

V is TRBV5-1 and J is TRBJ2-3; TRBD1 matches at 12 bases. The germline V gene encodes CDR1 SGHRS and CDR2 YFSETQ. The CDR3 length is 15 residues. V was pared by 5 bases and J by 7 bases, with 8 bases of the junction left unmatched. CDR3 in DNA: TGCGCCAGCAGAGAGCCGGGACAGGGGGCAAATACGCAGTATTTT. Its translation is CASREPGQGANTQYF.

This sequence joins TRBV7-3 and TRBJ1-1, with 8 bases identical to TRBD1. The CDR3 has 15 amino acids. Germline V gene sequence: CDR1 SGHTA, CDR2 FQGTGA. The V and J ends lost 2 bases and 5 bases, in that order; junction bases with no gene match: 7. The CDR3 region has the DNA TGTGCCAGCAGCTTACTCGGACAGGGCCTTACTGAAGCTTTCTTT. This codes for CASSLLGQGLTEAFF. Full variable domain (rest looked up from reference TRBV7-3 and TRBJ1-1): GAGVSQTPSNKVTEKGKYVELRCDPISGHTALYWYRQSLGQGPEFLIYFQGTGAADDSGLPNDRFFAVRPEGSVSTLKIQRTERGDSAVYLCASSLLGQGLTEAFFGQGTRLTVV.

The CDR3 sequence: CASKNRGGFNEKLFF. CDR3 DNA sequence: TGTGCCAGCAAAAACAGGGGAGGTTTCAATGAAAAACTGTTTTTT. The chain links TRBV2 to TRBJ1-4; 7 nucleotides agree with TRBD1. V dropped 7 bases and J dropped 5; count of bases not matched to a gene: 10. This CDR3 is 15 amino acids long. The germline V gene has CDR1 SNHLY and CDR2 FYNNEI.

This chain uses TRBV12-3 or TRBV12-4 with TRBJ2-1, with D possibly matching TRBD2 (6 bases). CDR3 length: 13 amino acids. V gave up 0 bases and J gave up 7 bases, with 7 bases separating them. CDR3 DNA sequence: TGTGCCAGCAGTTTAGCAGGGAGGAATGAGCAGTTCTTC. Its protein product is CASSLAGRNEQFF.

To note about this clone: The same CDR3 is also encoded by other DNA sequences in this sample. J is TRBJ2-1 and V is TRBV6-5; D is uncertain. Trimming removed 0 bases at V and 0 bases at J, with 6 bases between. The CDR3 runs to 15 residues. The germline gives CDR1 MNHEY, CDR2 SVGAGI. The CDR3 region has the DNA TGTGCCAGCAGTTACTCAGAGAGCTCCTACAATGAGCAGTTCTTC. Translating gives CASSYSESSYNEQFF.

V is TRBV28 and J is TRBJ2-7; 10 bases fit TRBD1. The CDR3 consists of 11 residues. V was pared by 6 bases and J by 13 bases, with 6 bases of the junction left unmatched. Germline CDR1 is MDHEN and CDR2 is SYDVKM. The CDR3 here is CASRGTGDTYV. As DNA, the CDR3 is TGTGCCAGCAGGGGGACAGGGGATACATACGTC.

The V and J genes are TRBV7-2 and TRBJ2-6; tentative D call: TRBD1 (5 bases). CDR1 SGHTA and CDR2 FQGNSA come from the germline V gene. The CDR3 is made up of 17 amino acids. Trimming took off 10 bases at V and 0 bases at J, with 19 bases between the two ends. The CDR3 loop reads CAKSRQGQNSGANVLTF. The CDR3 DNA follows: TGTGCCAAATCCAGGCAGGGCCAAAACTCTGGGGCCAACGTCCTGACTTTC.

About this clone: This clone may be a read error of a much larger clone one base away. The chain has TRBV7-3 and TRBJ2-3; TRBD2 aligns across 10 bases. V dropped 4 bases and J dropped 3; count of bases not matched to a gene: 1. Per germline, CDR1 SGHTA and CDR2 FQGTGA. This CDR3 comprises 14 residues. CDR3 DNA: TGTGCCAGCAGCTCGGGACTAGCGACAGATACGCAGTATTTT. Translated, it gives CASSSGLATDTQYF.

The genes are TRBV6-4 and TRBJ2-1, with a weak D call TRBD1 (5 bases). The CDR3 is 16 amino acids. The V end was cut by 2 bases, the J end by 1 base, with 12 bases between. Per germline, CDR1 MRHNA and CDR2 SNTAGT. Here the CDR3 DNA reads TGTGCCAGCAGTGACCAGTACAGGCGGTCCTACAATGAGCAGTTCTTC. It specifies CASSDQYRRSYNEQFF.

The rearrangement links TRBV7-6 to TRBJ2-1; D may be TRBD1 (6 bases). CDR3 length: 16 amino acids. In germline, CDR1 is SGHVS, CDR2 FNYEAQ. The ends were cut back, 1 base at V and 6 bases at J, with 16 bases in the middle. CDR3 protein: CASSLEGTRLSNEQFF. The CDR3 DNA reads TGTGCCAGCAGCTTAGAGGGGACACGGCTGAGCAATGAGCAGTTCTTC.

V and J are TRBV4-1 and TRBJ1-4; 7 bases are shared with TRBD1. The CDR3 has 13 amino acids. V lost 5 bases, J lost 11 bases, and 8 bases stayed unmatched. CDR1 and CDR2 from the germline V gene are MGHRA and YSYEKL. CDR3 region: CASSEWTGPKLFF. CDR3 DNA sequence: TGCGCCAGCAGCGAATGGACAGGCCCCAAACTGTTTTTT.

V is TRBV11-2 and J is TRBJ2-1; the match to TRBD1 covers 10 bases. The CDR3 loop spans 14 amino acids. The V gene's germline CDR1 is SGHAT and CDR2 FQNNGV. Germline trimming cut 6 bases from V and 8 bases from J; bases unmatched to any gene: 7. In DNA form, the CDR3 reads TGTGCCAGCAGTCCGTTGACAGGGGGCTATGAGCAGTTCTTC. The encoded protein is CASSPLTGGYEQFF.

The chain joins TRBV7-3 to TRBJ2-2, with D maybe TRBD2 (5 bases). CDR1 and CDR2 (germline): SGHTA, FQGTGA. The V gene lost 5 bases and the J gene lost 4 bases, with 11 bases spanning the gap. The CDR3 has 14 residues. The CDR3 DNA reads as TGTGCCAGCAGCCGCAACGCGGGCACCGGGGAGCTGTTTTTT. This codes for CASSRNAGTGELFF.

This chain connects TRBV7-3 to TRBJ2-2; no clear D gene. The germline V gene encodes CDR1 SGHTA and CDR2 FQGTGA. V was pared by 2 bases and J by 7 bases, with 5 bases between. This CDR3 region has 12 residues. The CDR3, as DNA: TGTGCCAGCAGCTTAGTTAACGGGGAGCTGTTTTTT. The encoded protein is CASSLVNGELFF.

By sample fraction, this clone is medium-sized. The chain couples TRBV7-3 to TRBJ1-1; tentatively, D is TRBD1 (6 bases). Germline-derived CDR1 and CDR2 are SGHTA and FQGTGA. This CDR3 contains 13 residues. Trimming took off 4 bases at V and 2 bases at J, with 8 bases between the two ends. CDR3 in amino acids: CASSSQGNTEAFF. The DNA of the CDR3 is TGTGCCAGCAGCTCACAGGGAAACACTGAAGCTTTCTTT.

This clone was recorded once. The V and J genes are TRBV30 and TRBJ2-2; no reliable D call. The V end lost 5 bases, the J end lost 0 bases, and 7 bases lay between the germline ends. The CDR3 runs 13 residues. CDR1 is GTSNPN and CDR2 is SVGIG in the germline V gene (reference sequence). CDR3 bases: TGTGCCTGGGGCTTATCGAACACCGGGGAGCTGTTTTTT. Protein: CAWGLSNTGELFF.

The chain employs TRBV5-1 and TRBJ2-7; 9 positions match TRBD1. Unmatched junction bases numbered 9, after V lost 3 bases and J lost 5 bases. The germline gives CDR1 SGHRS, CDR2 YFSETQ. This CDR3 is 15 amino acids long. The CDR3 bases are TGCGCCAGCAGCTCTCCGGGACAGGGATTGAACGAGCAGTACTTC. Translating gives CASSSPGQGLNEQYF.

The V and J genes are TRBV28 and TRBJ1-1; D call uncertain. This CDR3 is 13 amino acids long. V was cut by 6 bases and J by 4 bases, with 12 bases left in between. Per germline, CDR1 MDHEN and CDR2 SYDVKM. This CDR3 reads CASRVGGFTEAFF. CDR3 DNA sequence: TGTGCCAGCAGAGTAGGCGGATTCACTGAAGCTTTCTTT. The full variable domain, with the rest looked up from reference TRBV28 and TRBJ1-1, is DVKVTQSSRYLVKRTGEKVFLECVQDMDHENMFWYRQDPGLGLRLIYFSYDVKMKEKGDIPEGYSVSREKKERFSLILESASTNQTSMYLCASRVGGFTEAFFGQGTRLTVV.

The chain couples TRBV19 to TRBJ1-2, with 10 bases identical to TRBD1. CDR3 length: 17 residues. Germline assignment: CDR1 LNHDA and CDR2 SQIVND (reference sequence). Trimming at V came to 3 bases and at J to 0 bases, leaving 7 bases not matched to a gene. The CDR3 DNA reads as TGTGCCAGTAGTATTAGACAGGGGGCGAGGACTAACTATGGCTACACCTTC. Translating it yields CASSIRQGARTNYGYTF.

This clone showed up just a few times. The V gene is TRBV11-2, the J gene TRBJ2-7; 7 nucleotides match TRBD1. The trim removed 5 bases at V and 2 bases at J, leaving 12 bases unmatched. The length of the CDR3 is 16 residues. CDR1 and CDR2 from the germline V gene are SGHAT and FQNNGV. The CDR3 spells CASSPISRTGPYEQYF. CDR3 DNA: TGTGCCAGCAGCCCGATTTCCCGGACAGGCCCCTACGAGCAGTACTTC.

The chain employs TRBV11-2 and TRBJ2-5; TRBD2 aligns across 8 bases. CDR3 size: 13 residues. Germline CDR1 and CDR2: SGHAT and FQNNGV. Germline trimming cut 6 bases from V and 3 bases from J; bases unmatched to any gene: 3. The chain's CDR3 is CASSGSGEETQYF. The CDR3 region has the DNA TGTGCCAGCAGTGGTAGCGGGGAAGAGACCCAGTACTTC.

J is TRBJ1-1 and V is TRBV18; no clear D gene. V was clipped by 3 bases and J by 5 bases, with 7 bases between them. This CDR3 spans 12 amino acids. CDR1 and CDR2 from the germline V gene are KGHSH and LQKENI. The CDR3 protein is CASSPPGTEAFF. CDR3 DNA sequence: TGTGCCAGCTCACCCCCCGGGACTGAAGCTTTCTTT.

This clone was found many times. The J gene is TRBJ1-2, the V gene TRBV2; 8 bases agree with TRBD1. The V and J ends lost 1 base and 7 bases, in that order; junction bases with no gene match: 8. This CDR3 spans 15 amino acids. From germline, CDR1 is SNHLY and CDR2 FYNNEI. CDR3 protein: CASSEGGRGRIGYTF. The CDR3 DNA reads as TGTGCCAGCAGTGAAGGGGGCAGGGGGCGCATTGGCTACACCTTC.

The rearrangement uses TRBV7-2 and TRBJ1-5; maybe TRBD1 (6 bases). Germline lookup yields CDR1 SGHTA and CDR2 FQGNSA. The germline V and J ends were trimmed by 5 bases and 6 bases, with 8 bases remaining between them. The CDR3 covers 12 residues. CDR3 amino acids: CASSQGTQPQHF. For the CDR3, the DNA is TGTGCCAGCAGCCAGGGGACTCAGCCCCAGCATTTT.

The V and J genes are TRBV3-1 (or the pseudogene TRBV3-2) and TRBJ1-1; no definite D call. Looked up from germline, CDR1 is LGHDT and CDR2 is YNNKEL (reference sequence). CDR3 length: 14 amino acids. Trimming removed 4 bases from V and 0 bases from J, with 9 bases in between. The CDR3 coding sequence is TGTGCCAGCAGCCCCAGGTGGGTGAACACTGAAGCTTTCTTT. Its protein product is CASSPRWVNTEAFF.